This T cell receptor beta chain is from a study of blood T cells in healthy people across ages. PCR was performed a second time for roughly 6 to 12 cycles using a sample-barcoded 5' primer and a J-beta primer mix. MiXCR, run by TCRdb on the 5' RACE reads, gives a single entry per CDR3 protein. This sample has 750,000 to 950,000 distinct CDR3 sequences, with about 53% found just once. There are 12 residues in the CDR3. The germline gives CDR1 SQVTM, CDR2 ANQGSEA. V was cut by 6 bases and J by 6 bases, with 15 bases left in between. The sequence was collected from a man older than 75 in good health. The source material was blood. The rearrangement links TRBV29-1 to TRBJ2-7; D is possibly TRBD2 (5 bases). The CDR3 DNA is TGCAGCGTCCTGGTGGCGGAGGCCGAGCAGTACTTC. It yields the protein CSVLVAEAEQYF.